This T cell receptor (beta chain) derives from a study of T cell repertoires in cytomegalovirus infection. Across the whole study: Shared public TCR beta signatures pointed to both CMV infection and a matching HLA type.

About this clonotype: Its target is not known.

Findings and caveats of the study: HLA-C-restricted CMV-specific TCR beta clonotypes prevailed in the ex vivo response. Carriers of CMV and the relevant HLA type were discriminated by public TCR beta frequency.

Via MiXCR, TCRdb re-called the reads, giving one row per CDR3 protein. This sample has about 46,000 distinct CDR3 sequences, with approximately 22% found just once. Germline CDR1 reads SGHTS; CDR2 reads YDEGEE. This CDR3 is 13 amino acids long. With 5 bases removed from V and 4 bases from J, the gap between germline ends came to 10 bases. This TCR derives from a human donor in good health (CMV status not recorded). Some clones in this sample may be carry-over from other donors' samples. The chain employs TRBV5-8 and TRBJ1-3, with D uncertain. Sequencing input: PBMCs, sequenced either directly or after in vitro stimulation (not recorded which). This chain's CDR3 is CASRTPPGNTIYF. Written as DNA, the CDR3 is TGTGCCAGCAGGACTCCTCCGGGAAACACCATATATTTT.